This entry lists 24 T cell receptor beta chains sequenced from one sample in a study of blood T cells in healthy people across ages. The use of a sample-barcoded 5' primer and a J-beta primer mix characterized a second PCR of about 6 to 11 cycles. TCRdb itself ran the 5' RACE reads through MiXCR, one entry per CDR3 protein. The sample shows about 1.4 million distinct CDR3 sequences, roughly 60% of them seen only once. The source material was blood. The receptors were sampled from a man between 18 and 35 years old in good health.

This chain links TRBV24-1 with TRBJ2-6, with D perhaps TRBD1 or TRBD2 (5 bases each). This CDR3 has 21 amino acids. Germline V CDR1 and CDR2: KGHDR, SFDVKD. The V gene lost 1 base and the J gene lost 1 base, with 22 bases spanning the gap. CDR3 protein: CATSDFDSYRDGVSGANVLTF. CDR3 nucleotide sequence: TGTGCCACCAGTGATTTCGACTCCTACCGGGACGGAGTATCTGGGGCCAACGTCCTGACTTTC.

The chain is built from TRBV10-3 and TRBJ2-7; D is unresolved. The CDR3 length is 11 residues. The germline gives CDR1 ENHRY, CDR2 SYGVKD. The germline V and J ends were trimmed by 6 bases and 9 bases, with 12 bases remaining between them. DNA of the CDR3: TGTGCCATCAGCCCAGATCAGGTGCAGTACTTC. Translated, it gives CAISPDQVQYF.

The chain employs TRBV27 and TRBJ2-3; TRBD1 matches 7 bases. The CDR3 has 16 amino acids. Germline V gives CDR1 MNHEY, CDR2 SMNVEV (reference sequence). J gave up 2 bases and V 5 bases, and 10 bases lay outside the gene matches. As DNA, the CDR3 is TGTGCCAGCAGTACCTCCGGGACAGAATACACAGATACGCAGTATTTT. Its protein is CASSTSGTEYTDTQYF.

About this clonotype: At one boundary the junction diverges from the germline segment, which might be a read error. The chain employs TRBV7-2 and TRBJ1-2; D remains ambiguous. Germline CDR1 SGHTA, CDR2 FQGNSA. The CDR3 runs to 14 residues. CDR3 sequence: CASSLGYADYGYTF. The CDR3 region has the DNA TGCGCCAGCAGCTTGGGTTACGCAGACTATGGCTACACCTTC. The variable domain in full, with the rest retrieved from reference TRBV7-2 and TRBJ1-2, is GAGVSQSPSNKVTEKGKDVELRCDPISGHTALYWYRQSLGQGLEFLIYFQGNSAPDKSGLPSDRFSAERTGGSVSTLTIQRTQQEDSAVYLCASSLGYADYGYTFGSGTRLTVV.

This chain links TRBV20-1 with TRBJ2-1; D perhaps matches TRBD2 (5 bases). The CDR3 runs 14 residues. Germline V gene data show CDR1 as DFQATT and CDR2 as SNEGSKA (reference sequence). Trimming removed 0 bases from V and 9 bases from J, with 15 bases in between. The CDR3 is CSARDRGSWFEQFF. The CDR3 DNA sequence: TGCAGTGCTAGAGATCGGGGTAGTTGGTTTGAGCAGTTCTTC.

Remarks on this clonotype: The germline gene is not matched at one end of the junction; a read error may be the cause. DNA of the CDR3: TGTAGTGCGGGGGGACAGGGAGGCCAAGAGACCCAGTACTTC. Its protein is CSAGGQGGQETQYF. The gene calls are TRBV20-1 and TRBJ2-5; D is perhaps TRBD1 (9 bases). Germline CDR1 is DFQATT and CDR2 is SNEGSKA (reference sequence). The CDR3 contains 14 residues.

The chain has TRBV20-1 and TRBJ1-1; no definite D call. Germline V gene sequence: CDR1 DFQATT, CDR2 SNEGSKA (reference sequence). The CDR3 sequence is 11 residues long. Between the trimmed V and J ends, which lost 6 bases and 0 bases, there was a span of 5 bases. The CDR3 bases are TGCAGTGCCCAGCTGAACACTGAAGCTTTCTTT. The encoded protein is CSAQLNTEAFF.

This rearrangement joins TRBV4-3 to TRBJ2-1, with D perhaps being TRBD1 or TRBD2 (5 bases each). Germline V CDR1 and CDR2: LGHNA, YSLEER. The CDR3 length is 14 residues. Trimming left V 0 bases short and J 8 bases short, with 11 bases between. The CDR3 loop reads CASSQEGDGDEQFF. The CDR3 bases are TGCGCCAGCAGCCAAGAGGGGGACGGCGATGAGCAGTTCTTC.

This chain links TRBV20-1 with TRBJ2-7; weak D call: TRBD1 (5 bases). V shed 0 bases and J shed 0 bases, with 9 bases lying between them. The CDR3 consists of 14 residues. The germline V gene has CDR1 DFQATT and CDR2 SNEGSKA (reference sequence). CDR3 nucleotide sequence: TGCAGTGCTAGAGATAGACAGTACTCCTACGAGCAGTACTTC. Its protein product is CSARDRQYSYEQYF.

This clonotype came up once. This chain uses TRBV7-8 with TRBJ2-7, with 9 bases aligning to TRBD1. Germline-derived CDR1 and CDR2 are SGHVS and FQNEAQ. This CDR3 spans 15 amino acids. With 1 base clipped from V and 0 bases from J, the junction kept 1 base outside the gene matches. The CDR3 DNA reads as TGTGCCAGCAGCTTAGAACAGGGGGCCTCCTACGAGCAGTACTTC. This gives the protein CASSLEQGASYEQYF.

The chain employs TRBV6-2 or TRBV6-3 and TRBJ2-1, with TRBD2 matching over 13 bases. Germline CDR1 reads MNHEY; CDR2 reads SVGEGT. The CDR3 has 17 residues. Losses at the gene ends were 5 bases for V and 0 bases for J; bases not matched to a gene: 4. The CDR3 coding sequence is TGTGCCAGCAGTCCTGGGACTAGCGGGACCTCCTACAATGAGCAGTTCTTC. Translated, it gives CASSPGTSGTSYNEQFF.

This clonotype has only a few counts. This chain joins TRBV20-1 and TRBJ2-5; 9 positions agree with TRBD1. The CDR3 contains 14 residues. V shed 6 bases, J shed 5 bases, and the junction held 10 bases outside the gene matches. Germline assignment: CDR1 DFQATT and CDR2 SNEGSKA (reference sequence). The DNA for the CDR3 is TGCAGTGCCATCCCCGGGACAGGGATGGAGACCCAGTACTTC. Translating it yields CSAIPGTGMETQYF.

V and J are TRBV30 and TRBJ1-1; D is possibly TRBD1 (5 bases). This CDR3 spans 14 amino acids. Germline V gene sequence: CDR1 GTSNPN, CDR2 SVGIG (reference sequence). Trimming took 2 bases from V and 1 from J, leaving 11 bases between them. The CDR3 DNA follows: TGTGCCTGGAGTTTTGGACACCCGAACACTGAAGCTTTCTTT. The encoded protein is CAWSFGHPNTEAFF.

The rearrangement links TRBV10-3 to TRBJ1-2; perhaps TRBD1 as D (5 bases). The CDR3 extends over 13 amino acids. Deletions cut 7 bases from V and 4 bases from J, with 13 bases between. Per germline, CDR1 ENHRY and CDR2 SYGVKD. CDR3 sequence: CAINHYGTYGYTF. As DNA, the CDR3 is TGTGCCATCAACCACTACGGGACCTATGGCTACACCTTC.

The gene calls are TRBV9 and TRBJ1-2, with unresolved D. The CDR3 has 12 amino acids. The germline CDR1 and CDR2 sequences are SGDLS and YYNGEE. V lost 2 bases to trimming and J lost 6 bases, with 8 bases between them. The CDR3 nucleotides read TGTGCCAGCAGCGTCCCCCCGGATGGCTACACCTTC. Amino acids: CASSVPPDGYTF.

The gene calls are TRBV6-6 and TRBJ2-3; 7 bases agree with TRBD2. The CDR3 has 13 residues. Unmatched junction bases numbered 10, after V lost 10 bases and J lost 6 bases. CDR1 is MNHNY, CDR2 SVGAGI, per germline (reference sequence). The CDR3 region is CATRAGSGDTQYF. For the CDR3, the DNA is TGTGCCACCCGGGCGGGTAGCGGGGATACGCAGTATTTT.

In its sample, this clonotype was seen once. This CDR3 reads CSVQSTGSYGYTF. The DNA of the CDR3 is TGCAGCGTTCAAAGTACAGGGAGCTATGGCTACACCTTC. The chain couples TRBV29-1 to TRBJ1-2; tentative D call: TRBD1 (6 bases). Germline V CDR1 and CDR2: SQVTM, ANQGSEA. This CDR3 is 13 amino acids long. V lost 5 bases and J lost 4, with 14 bases in between.

This clonotype was detected once. The J gene is TRBJ2-7, the V gene TRBV29-1; D perhaps matches TRBD1 (5 bases). This CDR3 comprises 12 residues. Deletions cut 5 bases from V and 4 bases from J, with 12 bases between. Germline CDR1 SQVTM, CDR2 ANQGSEA. The CDR3 loop reads CSVSTQGYEQYF. In nucleotides, the CDR3 is TGCAGCGTTTCCACTCAGGGATACGAGCAGTACTTC.

This clonotype appeared a few times. The V and J genes are TRBV12-3 or TRBV12-4 and TRBJ2-5; 7 bases match TRBD2. V dropped 6 bases and J dropped 4; count of bases not matched to a gene: 5. The CDR3 totals 13 residues. The CDR3 protein is CASRRGEGETQYF. The CDR3, as DNA: TGTGCCAGCAGACGAGGGGAGGGAGAGACCCAGTACTTC.

This clonotype was counted many times. This chain joins TRBV29-1 and TRBJ1-4; weak D call: TRBD1 (6 bases). This CDR3 is 14 amino acids long. V was trimmed by 5 bases and J by 4 bases, leaving 14 bases between them. Looked up from germline, CDR1 is SQVTM and CDR2 is ANQGSEA. As DNA, the CDR3 is TGCAGCGTTCTCCCGGACAGCAATAATGAAAAACTGTTTTTT. Translating it yields CSVLPDSNNEKLFF.

There are a few counts of this clonotype. The CDR3 here is CASSPSDGYEQYF. CDR3 bases: TGTGCCAGCAGTCCATCGGACGGTTACGAGCAGTACTTC. This rearrangement joins TRBV6-5 to TRBJ2-7; the D is unclear. V lost 5 bases and J 4 bases, leaving 12 bases between the germline ends. Germline V gives CDR1 MNHEY, CDR2 SVGAGI. CDR3 size: 13 residues.

In its sample, this clonotype was seen once. A much bigger clone sits one base away, suggesting this may be a read error. V and J are TRBV11-1 and TRBJ2-7; a possible D gene is TRBD1 (7 bases). The CDR3 runs to 16 residues. Trimming pared 5 bases from V and 7 bases from J, leaving 24 bases between. Germline assignment: CDR1 SGHAT and CDR2 FQDESV (reference sequence). CDR3 in amino acids: CASSRATRGAYNEQYF. As DNA, the CDR3 is TGTGCCAGCAGCAGAGCGACCAGGGGGGCCTACAATGAGCAGTACTTC.

Only a few counts were recorded for this clonotype. This chain links TRBV4-1 with TRBJ2-7; D is unresolved. The V gene lost 11 bases and the J gene lost 3 bases, with 14 bases spanning the gap. The CDR3 totals 12 residues. Germline-derived CDR1 and CDR2 are MGHRA and YSYEKL. The CDR3 coding sequence is TGCGCCTCACAACCCGGAGACTACGAGCAGTACTTC. This translates into CASQPGDYEQYF.

This clonotype was detected a few times. The V gene is TRBV28, the J gene TRBJ2-5; 9 bases are a match to TRBD1. CDR1 and CDR2 from the germline V gene are MDHEN and SYDVKM. CDR3 length: 14 amino acids. J was trimmed by 4 bases and V by 6 bases; bases with no gene match: 6. This CDR3 reads CASRGQGAGETQYF. CDR3 sequence (DNA): TGTGCCAGCAGGGGACAGGGCGCTGGAGAGACCCAGTACTTC.